One and the same sample provided the 28 T cell receptor beta chains below, sequenced in a study of a mutant IDH1 vaccine in newly diagnosed glioma. Repertoires were generated with immunoSEQ multiplex PCR, while TCRdb's copy carries only in-frame clones and drops some. The data contain about 59,000 clones, roughly 80% of them singletons. Time point here: week 47, end of study. Vaccinated patients received 300 ug of mutant IDH1 20-mer peptide per dose, with topical imiquimod. No antigen is known for these receptors. The input for sequencing was PBMCs, taken from a glioma patient whose treatment included an IDH1 peptide vaccine. Receptors originate from a man aged 25-45 years with glioma.

This clone has just one count. The chain recombines TRBV5-1 with TRBJ2-3; possible D gene TRBD1, 6 bases. The CDR3 extends over 15 amino acids. V gave up 0 bases and J gave up 2 bases, with 10 bases separating them. Germline V gene lookup returns CDR1 SGHRS and CDR2 YFSETQ. For the CDR3, the DNA is TGCGCCAGCAGCTTGGATTGGACAGACACAGATACGCAGTATTTT. It specifies CASSLDWTDTDTQYF.

In DNA, the CDR3 is TGTGCCAGCAGCTTGGCGGTGACTAAGACAGGGCAAGAGACCCAGTACTTC. Translating it yields CASSLAVTKTGQETQYF. The rearrangement uses TRBV7-2 and TRBJ2-5; 7 positions match TRBD1. From germline, CDR1 is SGHTA and CDR2 FQGNSA. The ends lost 3 bases at V and 2 bases at J; junction bases unmatched: 12. The CDR3 is 17 amino acids.

The rearrangement links TRBV18 to TRBJ2-7; either TRBD1 or TRBD2 may fit D (5 bases each). The CDR3 totals 16 residues. The V and J ends lost 2 bases and 4 bases respectively, with 18 bases between them. Germline V lookup: CDR1 KGHSH, CDR2 LQKENI. The CDR3 sequence is CASSPSSWQGAYEQYF. CDR3 nucleotide sequence: TGTGCCAGCTCACCAAGCTCCTGGCAGGGAGCTTACGAGCAGTACTTC.

V gene TRBV13 combines with J gene TRBJ2-3; no reliable D call. The CDR3 runs to 13 residues. Germline V lookup: CDR1 PRHDT, CDR2 FYEKMQ (reference sequence). Trimming took 6 bases from V and 6 from J, leaving 13 bases between them. The CDR3 nucleotides are TGTGCCAGCAGACCCTCCCCCAGGGATACGCAGTATTTT. Amino acids: CASRPSPRDTQYF.

The rearrangement uses TRBV28 and TRBJ2-3; 8 bases line up with TRBD2. Germline lookup yields CDR1 MDHEN and CDR2 SYDVKM. This CDR3 is 16 amino acids long. The V and J ends lost 3 bases and 0 bases, in that order; junction bases with no gene match: 5. CDR3: CASSLRPSGSTDTQYF. CDR3 bases: TGTGCCAGCAGTTTGCGACCTAGCGGGAGCACAGATACGCAGTATTTT.

This chain connects TRBV5-1 to TRBJ1-2, with TRBD1 as a possible D gene (5 bases). CDR1 and CDR2 (germline): SGHRS, YFSETQ. The V and J ends lost 2 bases and 4 bases respectively, with 15 bases between them. The CDR3 extends over 15 amino acids. Here the CDR3 DNA reads TGCGCCAGCAGCTTTCGGACATGGACCTCCTATGGCTACACCTTC. Translating it yields CASSFRTWTSYGYTF. Combining the CDR3 with reference TRBV5-1 and TRBJ1-2 gives the whole variable domain KAGVTQTPRYLIKTRGQQVTLSCSPISGHRSVSWYQQTPGQGLQFLFEYFSETQRNKGNFPGRFSGRQFSNSRSEMNVSTLELGDSALYLCASSFRTWTSYGYTFGSGTRLTVV.

The chain recombines TRBV4-1 with TRBJ1-2; D is perhaps TRBD1 (5 bases). V was pared by 3 bases and J by 8 bases, with 19 bases between. This CDR3 region has 15 residues. Germline V CDR1 and CDR2: MGHRA, YSYEKL. CDR3 sequence (DNA): TGCGCCAGCAGCCACAAGGAGTGGGGCGGCGGCGGCTACACCTTC. Amino acids: CASSHKEWGGGGYTF.

This clone appeared once. V gene TRBV6-5 combines with J gene TRBJ2-2; tentative D call: TRBD1 (5 bases). This CDR3 is built from 14 residues. V gave up 4 bases and J gave up 1 base, with 7 bases separating them. Germline-derived CDR1 and CDR2 are MNHEY and SVGAGI. Here the CDR3 DNA reads TGTGCCAGCAGTTTTGACAGGAACACCGGGGAGCTGTTTTTT. It encodes CASSFDRNTGELFF.

The chain joins TRBV6-5 to TRBJ2-3; D uncertain. CDR3 length: 15 residues. Germline CDR1 reads MNHEY; CDR2 reads SVGAGI. Trimming shortened V by 0 bases and J by 4 bases, and 11 bases separated the two germline ends. This chain's CDR3 is CASSYSVPEPDTQYF. The DNA of the CDR3 is TGTGCCAGCAGTTACTCGGTCCCCGAGCCAGATACGCAGTATTTT.

The V gene is TRBV28, the J gene TRBJ2-7, with a weak D call TRBD1 (6 bases). Germline CDR1 reads MDHEN; CDR2 reads SYDVKM. The CDR3 has 15 residues. With 2 bases removed from V and 0 bases from J, the gap between germline ends came to 11 bases. The CDR3 is CASSLTGRSSYEQYF. The CDR3 DNA sequence: TGTGCCAGCAGTTTAACAGGGCGAAGCTCCTACGAGCAGTACTTC. Variable domain in full (rest from reference TRBV28 and TRBJ2-7): DVKVTQSSRYLVKRTGEKVFLECVQDMDHENMFWYRQDPGLGLRLIYFSYDVKMKEKGDIPEGYSVSREKKERFSLILESASTNQTSMYLCASSLTGRSSYEQYFGPGTRLTVT.

The chain recombines TRBV5-8 with TRBJ1-5; TRBD1 matches at 7 bases. This CDR3 comprises 16 residues. Germline lookup yields CDR1 SGHTS and CDR2 YDEGEE. The V gene end was trimmed by 0 bases and the J gene end by 0 bases; junction bases not matched to a gene: 3. The CDR3 sequence: CASSLVTGASNQPQHF. CDR3 nucleotides: TGTGCCAGCAGCTTGGTCACAGGGGCTAGCAATCAGCCCCAGCATTTT.

The rearrangement links TRBV30 to TRBJ1-1; D ambiguous. The CDR3 has 10 residues. The germline V gene encodes CDR1 GTSNPN and CDR2 SVGIG (reference sequence). The V and J ends lost 1 base and 5 bases respectively, with 2 bases between them. The CDR3 spells CAWSGTEAFF. In nucleotides, the CDR3 is TGTGCCTGGAGTGGGACTGAAGCTTTCTTT.

This clone has just a few counts. The chain carries TRBV14 and TRBJ2-7; a possible D gene is TRBD2 (5 bases). From germline, CDR1 is SGHDN and CDR2 FVKESK. Trimming removed 0 bases from V and 4 bases from J, with 19 bases in between. The CDR3 has 17 residues. The CDR3, as DNA: TGTGCCAGCAGCCAAGAGGGTGAGGAGGCCGTATGGTACGAGCAGTACTTC. This gives the protein CASSQEGEEAVWYEQYF.

The chain links TRBV7-2 to TRBJ1-2, with 7 bases identical to TRBD1. CDR3 length: 16 residues. After removal of 5 bases from V and 3 bases from J, the junction contained 12 bases not matched to a gene. CDR1 is SGHTA, CDR2 FQGNSA, per germline. The CDR3 here is CASSPGTARAYYGYTF. The CDR3 nucleotides are TGTGCCAGCAGCCCCGGGACAGCCCGGGCTTACTATGGCTACACCTTC. Supplemented by reference TRBV7-2 and TRBJ1-2, the full variable domain reads GAGVSQSPSNKVTEKGKDVELRCDPISGHTALYWYRQSLGQGLEFLIYFQGNSAPDKSGLPSDRFSAERTGGSVSTLTIQRTQQEDSAVYLCASSPGTARAYYGYTFGSGTRLTVV.

In DNA form, the CDR3 reads TGTGCCAGCAGGGGCTACAATGAGCAGTTCTTC. Protein sequence: CASRGYNEQFF. The V gene is TRBV25-1, the J gene TRBJ2-1; no firm D call. Germline V CDR1 and CDR2: MGHDK, SYGVNS. Trimming took off 6 bases at V and 3 bases at J, with 3 bases between the two ends. This CDR3 comprises 11 residues.

The DNA for the CDR3 is TGCGCCAGCAGCCAAGATAAAAGGAGCGGGGGGGCTGGAGATACGCAGTATTTT. The encoded protein is CASSQDKRSGGAGDTQYF. V and J are TRBV4-1 and TRBJ2-3; the match to TRBD2 covers 10 bases. Germline loops: CDR1 MGHRA, CDR2 YSYEKL. The CDR3 is made up of 18 amino acids. J was trimmed by 5 bases and V by 0 bases; bases with no gene match: 11.

V is TRBV13 and J is TRBJ1-2, with D perhaps TRBD1 (5 bases). This CDR3 comprises 16 residues. Trimming removed 4 bases at V and 4 bases at J, with 19 bases between. CDR1 and CDR2 from the germline V gene are PRHDT and FYEKMQ (reference sequence). The CDR3 DNA reads TGTGCCAGCAGCTCCGGAGGGCCCCAGGGTGGCTATGGCTACACCTTC. As protein: CASSSGGPQGGYGYTF.

This clone was observed a few times. CDR3 loop: CASSLLGNTGELFF. The CDR3 DNA reads as TGTGCCAGCAGTTTATTGGGGAACACCGGGGAGCTGTTTTTT. This chain joins TRBV27 and TRBJ2-2; D remains unclear. From germline, CDR1 is MNHEY and CDR2 SMNVEV (reference sequence). Trimming removed 1 base from V and 1 base from J, with 4 bases in between. This CDR3 has 14 residues.

The chain recombines TRBV5-1 with TRBJ2-5; D gene uncertain. CDR1 is SGHRS and CDR2 is YFSETQ in the germline V gene. The CDR3 is made up of 15 amino acids. Trimming removed 7 bases from V and 4 bases from J, with 20 bases in between. The CDR3 loop reads CASAPAPRLGETQYF. In DNA, the CDR3 is TGCGCCAGCGCGCCCGCTCCGCGGCTGGGAGAGACCCAGTACTTC.

A single count supports this clone. The chain combines TRBV27 with TRBJ2-7; 11 bases agree with TRBD1. Germline values: CDR1 MNHEY, CDR2 SMNVEV (reference sequence). V dropped 2 bases and J dropped 4; count of bases not matched to a gene: 4. CDR3 length: 15 residues. The DNA of the CDR3 is TGTGCCAGCAGTTTAGGGGGGACAGGGGGTTACGAGCAGTACTTC. Translating it yields CASSLGGTGGYEQYF.

J is TRBJ1-1 and V is TRBV7-9, with D possibly matching TRBD1 (6 bases). Germline CDR1 is SEHNR and CDR2 is FQNEAQ (reference sequence). CDR3 length equals 14 residues. Deletions cut 5 bases from V and 4 bases from J, with 14 bases between. As DNA, the CDR3 is TGTGCCAGCAGCGCTAGGGGGTCGGGCACTGAAGCTTTCTTT. Its protein product is CASSARGSGTEAFF.

This clone appeared a few times. This chain uses TRBV2 with TRBJ1-6, with 7 bases identical to TRBD1. Germline loops: CDR1 SNHLY, CDR2 FYNNEI. The CDR3 totals 13 residues. The J segment lost 9 bases and the V segment lost 8 bases, leaving 7 bases of the junction unmatched. The CDR3 nucleotides are TGTGCCAGCCGCGACAGGGTGGCTTCACCCCTCCACTTT. Translating it yields CASRDRVASPLHF.

The chain links TRBV9 to TRBJ2-5, with D perhaps matching TRBD2 (6 bases). Germline V gene lookup returns CDR1 SGDLS and CDR2 YYNGEE. V lost 5 bases to trimming and J lost 4 bases, with 15 bases between them. The CDR3 has 14 residues. Here the CDR3 DNA reads TGTGCCAGCAGGCCGGGACTCCCTCCAGAGACCCAGTACTTC. It is translated as CASRPGLPPETQYF.

The rearrangement links TRBV5-1 to TRBJ2-6; tentatively, D is TRBD1 (5 bases). This CDR3 spans 18 amino acids. Germline loops: CDR1 SGHRS, CDR2 YFSETQ. V dropped 0 bases and J dropped 2 bases, with 15 bases sitting between them. The CDR3 nucleotides read TGCGCCAGCAGCTTGGCCAGGGTAAGGCCTGCTGGGGCCAACGTCCTGACTTTC. Translated: CASSLARVRPAGANVLTF.

This clone was seen a single time. The chain uses TRBV7-9 and TRBJ1-6; 7 nucleotides match TRBD1. This CDR3 has 18 residues. Trimming removed 1 base from V and 0 bases from J; junction bases left unmatched: 6. CDR1 SEHNR and CDR2 FQNEAQ come from the germline V gene (reference sequence). The CDR3: CASSLGQGWSSYNSPLHF. The CDR3 nucleotides read TGTGCCAGCAGCTTAGGACAGGGTTGGAGCTCCTATAATTCACCCCTCCACTTT. Together with reference TRBV7-9 and TRBJ1-6, the CDR3 gives the full variable domain: DTGVSQNPRHKITKRGQNVTFRCDPISEHNRLYWYRQTLGQGPEFLTYFQNEAQLEKSRLLSDRFSAERPKGSFSTLEIQRTEQGDSAMYLCASSLGQGWSSYNSPLHFGNGTRLTVT.

The gene calls are TRBV6-5 and TRBJ2-7; 11 bases fit TRBD1. The CDR3 extends over 16 amino acids. The trim removed 4 bases at V and 3 bases at J, leaving 8 bases unmatched. Germline values: CDR1 MNHEY, CDR2 SVGAGI. CDR3 loop: CASSWGTGGSHYEQYF. CDR3 bases: TGTGCCAGCAGTTGGGGGACAGGGGGTAGCCACTACGAGCAGTACTTC.

This clone has just one count. The V and J genes are TRBV9 and TRBJ1-1; a weak D match, TRBD1 (6 bases). The V gene lost 2 bases and the J gene lost 5 bases, with 13 bases spanning the gap. The germline V gene has CDR1 SGDLS and CDR2 YYNGEE. There are 14 residues in the CDR3. In nucleotides, the CDR3 is TGTGCCAGCAGCGTTGGGACACTCACAACTGAAGCTTTCTTT. Its protein product is CASSVGTLTTEAFF.

The V gene is TRBV19, the J gene TRBJ2-7; D ambiguous. Germline values: CDR1 LNHDA, CDR2 SQIVND (reference sequence). Trimming took off 4 bases at V and 3 bases at J, with 10 bases between the two ends. The CDR3 has 13 residues. CDR3 sequence (DNA): TGTGCCAGTAGTAACATGGGATTCTACGAGCAGTACTTC. Its translation: CASSNMGFYEQYF.